The next 3 T cell receptor beta chains were all read from a single sample in a study of T cell responses to AZD1222 COVID-19 vaccine. The repertoire was sequenced with immunoSEQ multiplex PCR; TCRdb's copy has only in-frame clones and lacks some. The data contain under 130,000 clones, 82% of them seen just once; the ten biggest clones take up 4% to 6%. The source material was peripheral blood, sampled on day 0 of AZD1222 vaccination. The receptors were sampled from an adult in good health.

The chain has TRBV29-1 and TRBJ1-2; 8 nucleotides agree with TRBD1. This CDR3 comprises 14 residues. Looked up from germline, CDR1 is SQVTM and CDR2 is ANQGSEA. Unmatched junction bases numbered 10, after V lost 4 bases and J lost 6 bases. The CDR3 coding sequence is TGCAGCGTTGGCCCCGGGACAGGAGTAAATGGCTACACCTTC. As protein: CSVGPGTGVNGYTF. Drawing the rest from reference TRBV29-1 and TRBJ1-2, the complete variable domain is SAVISQKPSRDICQRGTSLTIQCQVDSQVTMMFWYRQQPGQSLTLIATANQGSEATYESGFVIDKFPISRPNLTFSTLTVSNMSPEDSSIYLCSVGPGTGVNGYTFGSGTRLTVV.

In its sample, this clone was seen once. The V and J genes are TRBV10-3 and TRBJ1-5; 8 bases are a match to TRBD1. Germline V gives CDR1 ENHRY, CDR2 SYGVKD. The CDR3 consists of 15 residues. Trimming cost V 8 bases and J 3 bases; bases outside gene matches: 9. Here the CDR3 DNA reads TGTGCCATCGGCGACTTGACAGGGGACAATCAGCCCCAGCATTTT. This gives the protein CAIGDLTGDNQPQHF.

This clone was seen a single time. The chain employs TRBV19 and TRBJ1-2; 8 nucleotides agree with TRBD1. Germline CDR1 LNHDA, CDR2 SQIVND (reference sequence). J lost 5 bases, V lost 7 bases, and 6 bases had no gene match. The CDR3 is 13 amino acids. CDR3 nucleotide sequence: TGTGCCAGTAACGCGGACAGGGTTTATGGCTACACCTTC. This codes for CASNADRVYGYTF.